Listed below are T cell receptor beta chains from one sample, sequenced in a study of regulatory T cells in long-lasting Graves disease. TCRdb passed the multiplex PCR reads through MiXCR, listing each CDR3 protein once. The table records 450,000 or so distinct CDR3 sequences, under 25% of them present only once. The source material was peripheral blood mononuclear cells (PBMCs), sampled when the disease was refractory, from a patient treated with antithyroid drugs. The source is a female donor with Graves disease. Each CDR3 is given with its conserved first and last residue. Each record gives: CDR3 protein, CDR3 DNA, CDR3 length, J gene, D gene, clone size, V gene. D genes are given only for firm matches. Only part of the rows carry a size: once, few, many, or a class if the clone is expanded.

CASSIEFGDAGANVLTF | TGTGCCAGTAGTATAGAGTTTGGGGATGCTGGGGCCAACGTCCTGACTTTC | 17 | TRBJ2-6 | NA | NA | TRBV19
CSAPGLADYEQYF | TGCAGTGCCCCGGGGCTAGCGGACTACGAGCAGTACTTC | 13 | TRBJ2-7 | TRBD2 | NA | TRBV20-1
CASSQDAGTSGRKDGYEQYF | TGCGCCAGCAGCCAAGATGCCGGGACTAGCGGGAGAAAGGATGGCTACGAGCAGTACTTC | 20 | TRBJ2-7 | TRBD2 | NA | TRBV4-3
CASTRMRGQLPVEQYF | TGTGCTAGCACTCGAATGAGGGGACAACTCCCAGTCGAGCAGTACTTC | 16 | TRBJ2-7 | NA | NA | TRBV7-7
CAIRTRQVNQPQHF | TGTGCCATCCGGACGAGACAGGTCAATCAGCCCCAGCATTTT | 14 | TRBJ1-5 | NA | NA | TRBV10-3
CASSPWDRAAEKLFF | TGTGCCAGCAGTCCCTGGGACAGGGCAGCCGAAAAACTGTTTTTT | 15 | TRBJ1-4 | TRBD1 | many | TRBV28
CASSLDRQSSGNTIYF | TGTGCCAGCAGTTTGGACAGGCAAAGCTCTGGAAACACCATATATTTT | 16 | TRBJ1-3 | TRBD1 | NA | TRBV6-2/TRBV6-3
CASSLAGGREQYF | TGTGCCAGCAGCTTAGCGGGCGGAAGGGAGCAGTACTTC | 13 | TRBJ2-7 | NA | many | TRBV7-2
CSVGPHTRKPYEQYF | TGCAGCGTTGGACCACATACCAGGAAACCCTACGAGCAGTACTTC | 15 | TRBJ2-7 | NA | few | TRBV29-1
CASNPPGQGLPPQHF | TGTGCCAGTAACCCCCCAGGACAGGGGTTACCGCCCCAGCATTTT | 15 | TRBJ1-5 | TRBD1 | few | TRBV19
CASSQGSQGTEAFF | TGCGCCAGCAGCCAAGGCTCACAGGGCACTGAAGCTTTCTTT | 14 | TRBJ1-1 | NA | NA | TRBV4-3
CSARDLRDSPVEQYF | TGCAGTGCTAGAGATCTGAGGGACAGCCCCGTCGAGCAGTACTTC | 15 | TRBJ2-7 | TRBD1 | NA | TRBV20-1
CASSYPISLRGPHSNQPQHF | TGTGCCAGCAGTTACCCCATATCTCTGCGTGGCCCACATAGCAATCAGCCCCAGCATTTT | 20 | TRBJ1-5 | NA | NA | TRBV6-5
CASRYEENTEAFF | TGTGCCAGCCGCTATGAGGAAAACACTGAAGCTTTCTTT | 13 | TRBJ1-1 | NA | many | TRBV2
CASSLVGGRQDTEAFF | TGCGCCAGCAGCTTGGTCGGGGGGCGTCAGGACACTGAAGCTTTCTTT | 16 | TRBJ1-1 | NA | NA | TRBV5-1
CASSQDGGRLLTF | TGCGCCAGCAGCCAAGACGGGGGTCGGCTCCTGACTTTC | 13 | TRBJ2-6 | NA | few | TRBV4-1
CASSLAFRASGAGYEQYF | TGTGCCAGCAGCTTAGCGTTTAGGGCTAGCGGGGCCGGCTACGAGCAGTACTTC | 18 | TRBJ2-7 | TRBD2 | NA | TRBV7-2
CASGRAADTQYF | TGTGCCAGCGGGAGGGCCGCAGATACGCAGTATTTT | 12 | TRBJ2-3 | TRBD2 | NA | TRBV11-2
CASTESQDGNIQYF | TGTGCCAGCACCGAAAGTCAGGACGGGAACATTCAGTACTTC | 14 | TRBJ2-4 | NA | few | TRBV28
CASSPQTGPYTDTQYF | TGTGCCAGCAGCCCACAGACCGGGCCGTACACAGATACGCAGTATTTT | 16 | TRBJ2-3 | NA | few | TRBV11-2
CASSLRADSTDTQYF | TGTGCCAGCAGCTTAAGGGCGGATAGCACAGATACGCAGTATTTT | 15 | TRBJ2-3 | NA | NA | TRBV11-1
CAWSRTGLNTEAFF | TGTGCCTGGAGCCGGACAGGGCTGAACACTGAAGCTTTCTTT | 14 | TRBJ1-1 | TRBD1 | few | TRBV30
CAISESARGTGANVLTF | TGTGCCATCAGTGAGTCGGCGAGGGGGACCGGGGCCAACGTCCTGACTTTC | 17 | TRBJ2-6 | NA | few | TRBV10-3
CASSLVVLAGSYEQYF | TGTGCCAGCAGCTTGGTAGTTCTAGCGGGGAGCTACGAGCAGTACTTC | 16 | TRBJ2-7 | TRBD2 | NA | TRBV5-6
CASSSLWGNTGELFF | TGTGCCAGCAGCTCTCTTTGGGGGAACACCGGGGAGCTGTTTTTT | 15 | TRBJ2-2 | NA | NA | TRBV7-2
CASSARDRGNYGYTF | TGTGCCAGCAGTGCCCGGGACAGGGGAAACTATGGCTACACCTTC | 15 | TRBJ1-2 | TRBD1 | NA | TRBV6-2/TRBV6-3
CSAVTAAGGGQPQHF | TGCAGTGCTGTCACAGCGGCGGGAGGCGGCCAGCCCCAGCATTTT | 15 | TRBJ1-5 | NA | few | TRBV20-1
CASSQDGGQPQHF | TGTGCCAGCAGCCAAGATGGGGGACAGCCCCAGCATTTT | 13 | TRBJ1-5 | NA | many | TRBV3-1
CASSSRGLSLRETQYF | TGTGCCAGCAGCTCTAGGGGACTCTCACTCCGGGAGACCCAGTACTTC | 16 | TRBJ2-5 | NA | many | TRBV14
CASLQGGVYGYTF | TGTGCCAGCCTCCAAGGTGGGGTCTATGGCTACACCTTC | 13 | TRBJ1-2 | NA | many | TRBV2
CASTSDRDYGYTF | TGTGCCAGCACCTCCGACAGAGACTATGGCTACACCTTC | 13 | TRBJ1-2 | NA | many | TRBV12-3/TRBV12-4
CAGQSNYGYTF | TGTGCCGGCCAGAGTAACTATGGCTACACCTTC | 11 | TRBJ1-2 | NA | many | TRBV7-9
CASSSNSAASEQYF | TGTGCCAGCAGCTCCAATTCGGCGGCTTCCGAGCAGTACTTC | 14 | TRBJ2-7 | NA | NA | TRBV7-3
CASRDGVTGINSPLHF | TGCGCCAGCAGAGACGGAGTCACCGGGATTAATTCACCCCTCCACTTT | 16 | TRBJ1-6 | NA | NA | TRBV4-1
CASSLGRAGGEQYF | TGTGCCAGCAGCTTAGGGCGAGCGGGGGGCGAGCAGTACTTC | 14 | TRBJ2-7 | TRBD2 | many | TRBV7-9
CASSWGAEAFF | TGTGCCAGCAGCTGGGGGGCTGAAGCTTTCTTT | 11 | TRBJ1-1 | NA | many | TRBV2
CASSQAGQGSGELFF | TGTGCCAGCAGCCAGGCCGGACAGGGGTCCGGGGAGCTGTTTTTT | 15 | TRBJ2-2 | TRBD1 | few | TRBV3-1
CASSSSTGANEKLFF | TGTGCCAGCAGTTCGTCGACAGGGGCTAATGAAAAACTGTTTTTT | 15 | TRBJ1-4 | TRBD1 | many | TRBV6-5
CASSLMVGYEKLFF | TGTGCCAGCAGCTTGATGGTAGGGTACGAAAAACTGTTTTTT | 14 | TRBJ1-4 | NA | NA | TRBV5-6
CASSQDVNSEKLFF | TGTGCCAGCAGCCAAGATGTTAACAGCGAAAAACTGTTTTTT | 14 | TRBJ1-4 | NA | many | TRBV3-1
CASSPSGRNTGELFF | TGTGCCAGCAGTCCTAGCGGGAGAAACACCGGGGAGCTGTTTTTT | 15 | TRBJ2-2 | TRBD2 | NA | TRBV2
CASRNRGRETQYF | TGTGCCAGTAGAAACAGGGGTCGGGAGACCCAGTACTTC | 13 | TRBJ2-5 | TRBD1 | few | TRBV19
CSVEEQEGEKLFF | TGCAGCGTTGAAGAACAGGAGGGTGAAAAACTGTTTTTT | 13 | TRBJ1-4 | NA | many | TRBV29-1
CASSFYTGGGGEQFF | TGTGCCAGCAGTTTTTATACAGGGGGAGGGGGAGAGCAGTTCTTC | 15 | TRBJ2-1 | NA | NA | TRBV28
CASTARSTDTQYF | TGTGCCAGCACCGCTCGTAGCACAGATACGCAGTATTTT | 13 | TRBJ2-3 | NA | NA | TRBV28
CASSAGQGFHEQYF | TGTGCCAGCAGCGCGGGACAGGGTTTTCACGAGCAGTACTTC | 14 | TRBJ2-7 | TRBD1 | few | TRBV9
CASSFTGREKLFF | TGTGCCAGCAGTTTTACAGGCAGGGAAAAACTGTTTTTT | 13 | TRBJ1-4 | NA | many | TRBV12-3/TRBV12-4